The present TCR delta chain was sequenced within a study of Vδ1+ human thymocytes. Points from the study as a whole: Thymic TRG and TRD repertoires appeared highly polyclonal, with Gaussian CDR3 length distributions. Around 18% of thymic delta-chain sequences were Vdelta2, with few Vdelta3, unlike blood Vdelta1+ controls.

Purity of the sorted Vdelta1+ thymocytes ranged from roughly 98% to 99.6%. A remark on this clone: Antigen specificity is unknown.

The CDR3 has 17 amino acids. Trimming cost V 1 base and J 2 bases, with 17 bases left between them. The V gene's germline CDR1 is TSWWSYY and CDR2 QGS. Sequences come from RNA converted to cDNA by reverse transcription. The CDR3 regions were amplified by multiplex PCR from V-gene primers to a constant-region primer. TCRdb called clones from the multiplex PCR reads again using CATT. The sample consists of some 73,000 delta-chain clones, around 35% of them appearing once. The sequence was obtained from a boy younger than two who had congenital heart surgery. Input material: Vdelta1+ gamma-delta thymocytes from the thymus. Subset specified: FACS-sorted CD3+ TCRalphabeta- TCRVdelta1+ TCRVdelta2- thymocytes. The genes are TRDV1 and TRDJ1; D gene unclear. Here the CDR3 reads CALGERVMFVGTDKLIF. The DNA of the CDR3 is TGTGCTCTTGGGGAACGGGTCATGTTTGTAGGGACCGATAAACTCATCTTT.